This T cell receptor beta chain is drawn from a study of Graves' ophthalmopathy and Graves' hyperthyroidism. The ends were cut back, 0 bases at V and 8 bases at J, with 16 bases in the middle. There are 15 residues in the CDR3. CDR1 MNHNS and CDR2 SASEGT come from the germline V gene. Amplified material comprised TCR beta CDR3 regions derived from RNA transcripts. First-round RT-PCR with HTBI primers preceded a second-round multiplex PCR. TCRdb processed the multiplex PCR reads anew with MiXCR; each CDR3 protein has one entry. The sample has around 1.1 million distinct CDR3 sequences; roughly 35% are singletons. This clonotype was detected once.

The sample was peripheral blood or thyroid tissue (not recorded which). This rearrangement joins TRBV6-1 to TRBJ1-2; D remains ambiguous. The clonotype originates from an adult man with Graves' hyperthyroidism. The CDR3 loop reads CASSEALPRVYGYTF. The CDR3 region has the DNA TGTGCCAGCAGTGAAGCGCTTCCTAGGGTTTACGGCTACACCTTC.